These T cell receptor beta chains were read from a single sample in a study of blood T cell repertoires in COVID-19. Sequenced by immunoSEQ multiplex PCR; TCRdb stores in-frame clones only, minus some. Of nearly 95,000 clones in the sample, 87% are singletons; the top ten hold 7.4%. The source material was peripheral blood. The receptors here all came from a human donor with acute or convalescent COVID-19. The donor label of this sample is uncertain. The CDR3 runs from the conserved cysteine through the conserved F or W. The D gene is left open where the match is weak. Some rows have no size entry. The others give once, few or many, or a class for an expanded clone.

j_gene: TRBJ2-1
v_gene: TRBV6-1
abundance: -
d_gene: -
CDR3nt: TGTGCCAGCAGTTATGGGAAGGGGTTCGATGAGCAGTTCTTC
CDR3aa: CASSYGKGFDEQFF

j_gene: TRBJ1-1
v_gene: TRBV18
abundance: once
d_gene: TRBD1
CDR3nt: TGTGCCAGCTCACCACGCGAGACAGGGTCGATGAACACTGAAGCTTTCTTT
CDR3aa: CASSPRETGSMNTEAFF

j_gene: TRBJ1-1
v_gene: TRBV18
abundance: -
d_gene: TRBD1
CDR3nt: TGTGCCAGCTCACCACAAAGAGGGACAGACATGAACACTGAAGCTTTCTTT
CDR3aa: CASSPQRGTDMNTEAFF

j_gene: TRBJ1-2
v_gene: TRBV15
abundance: -
d_gene: -
CDR3nt: TGTGCCACCAGCGTAGCCGGCACAGGTGCTCTTAACTATGGCTACACCTTC
CDR3aa: CATSVAGTGALNYGYTF

j_gene: TRBJ2-3
v_gene: TRBV3-1/TRBV3-2
abundance: -
d_gene: TRBD2
CDR3nt: TGTGCCAGCAGACTAGCGGGCCCCACAGATACGCAGTATTTT
CDR3aa: CASRLAGPTDTQYF

j_gene: TRBJ1-4
v_gene: TRBV19
abundance: -
d_gene: TRBD1
CDR3nt: TGTGCCAGTAGTCCTAACAGGGGGTTAAATGAAAAACTGTTTTTT
CDR3aa: CASSPNRGLNEKLFF

j_gene: TRBJ2-3
v_gene: TRBV3-1/TRBV3-2
abundance: -
d_gene: -
CDR3nt: TGTGCCAGCAGCCAAGGAGGGGATACGCAGTATTTT
CDR3aa: CASSQGGDTQYF

j_gene: TRBJ1-3
v_gene: TRBV28
abundance: -
d_gene: TRBD1
CDR3nt: TGTGCCAGCAGTTCACTCCGGACAGGGGTGAAAGGAAACACCATATATTTT
CDR3aa: CASSSLRTGVKGNTIYF

j_gene: TRBJ1-2
v_gene: TRBV2
abundance: -
d_gene: TRBD1
CDR3nt: TGTGCCAGCAGTGAAGCGAATACGGGACAGGGTTCTCCGTTC
CDR3aa: CASSEANTGQGSPF

j_gene: TRBJ2-2
v_gene: TRBV27
abundance: once
d_gene: -
CDR3nt: TGTGCCAGCAGTTTTGGGCAGGGGAAGACCGGGGAGCTGTTTTTT
CDR3aa: CASSFGQGKTGELFF

j_gene: TRBJ2-7
v_gene: TRBV4-1
abundance: -
d_gene: -
CDR3nt: TGCGCCAGCAGCCAAGGAGGGGGGGACCCCTACGAGCAGTACTTC
CDR3aa: CASSQGGGDPYEQYF

j_gene: TRBJ1-6
v_gene: TRBV7-9
abundance: -
d_gene: -
CDR3nt: TGTGCCAGCAGCTCAGGCACCGGCTATTCACCCCTCCACTTT
CDR3aa: CASSSGTGYSPLHF

j_gene: TRBJ2-3
v_gene: TRBV10-1
abundance: -
d_gene: TRBD2
CDR3nt: TGCGCCAGCAGTGACTCCTCGGGGGGGCAAAGAGATACGCAGTATTTT
CDR3aa: CASSDSSGGQRDTQYF

j_gene: TRBJ2-2
v_gene: TRBV7-2
abundance: -
d_gene: -
CDR3nt: TGTGCCAGCAGCTCCCCCCGCGGTGTCGGGGAGCTGTTTTTT
CDR3aa: CASSSPRGVGELFF

j_gene: TRBJ2-5
v_gene: TRBV28
abundance: -
d_gene: -
CDR3nt: TGTGCCAGCAGTTTAGTGGCCCAAGAGACCCAGTACTTC
CDR3aa: CASSLVAQETQYF

j_gene: TRBJ2-3
v_gene: TRBV5-1
abundance: -
d_gene: TRBD2
CDR3nt: TGCGCCAGCAGCTTGGGGACTAGAACAACAGATACGCAGTATTTT
CDR3aa: CASSLGTRTTDTQYF

j_gene: TRBJ1-2
v_gene: TRBV7-2
abundance: -
d_gene: -
CDR3nt: TGTGCCAGCAGCTTAGGTGGAGAAGAGGGCTATGGCTACACCTTC
CDR3aa: CASSLGGEEGYGYTF

j_gene: TRBJ2-7
v_gene: TRBV5-1
abundance: once
d_gene: -
CDR3nt: TGCGCCAGCAGCTTCCTCGGGGAGCAGTACTTC
CDR3aa: CASSFLGEQYF

j_gene: TRBJ1-2
v_gene: TRBV18
abundance: -
d_gene: TRBD1
CDR3nt: TGTGCCAGCTCACCAACGACAGGGCCGACTAACTATGGCTACACCTTC
CDR3aa: CASSPTTGPTNYGYTF

j_gene: TRBJ2-7
v_gene: TRBV5-1
abundance: -
d_gene: TRBD2
CDR3nt: TGCGCCAGCAGCCCTAGCGGGGGGACCTCCTACGAGCAGTACTTC
CDR3aa: CASSPSGGTSYEQYF

j_gene: TRBJ2-5
v_gene: TRBV28
abundance: -
d_gene: TRBD2
CDR3nt: TGTGCCAGCAGTTTGAGCGGGGGGTTAGAGACCCAGTACTTC
CDR3aa: CASSLSGGLETQYF

j_gene: TRBJ1-1
v_gene: TRBV2
abundance: -
d_gene: -
CDR3nt: TGTGCCAGCAGTCAAACTACGGGGGTTCCTGAAGCTTTCTTT
CDR3aa: CASSQTTGVPEAFF

j_gene: TRBJ1-4
v_gene: TRBV5-1
abundance: -
d_gene: -
CDR3nt: TGCGCCAGCAGCTTGGGAGGGCTGGGCGAAAAACTGTTTTTT
CDR3aa: CASSLGGLGEKLFF

j_gene: TRBJ2-7
v_gene: TRBV5-5
abundance: -
d_gene: -
CDR3nt: TGTGCCAGCAGCTTGGACAGGGCTACCTACGAGCAGTACTTC
CDR3aa: CASSLDRATYEQYF

j_gene: TRBJ2-7
v_gene: TRBV6-5
abundance: -
d_gene: -
CDR3nt: TGTGCCAGCAGTAAGGCGACAGGGACTGAATACGAGCAGTACTTC
CDR3aa: CASSKATGTEYEQYF

j_gene: TRBJ1-2
v_gene: TRBV28
abundance: -
d_gene: -
CDR3nt: TGTGCCAGCAGTTTGCCCCGGGGGGGTAGCTATGGCTACACCTTC
CDR3aa: CASSLPRGGSYGYTF

j_gene: TRBJ2-3
v_gene: TRBV3-1/TRBV3-2
abundance: -
d_gene: TRBD1
CDR3nt: TGTGCCAGCAGCCAAGCCGGCAGGGGGCTTGGTGTCGGCACAGATACGCAGTATTTT
CDR3aa: CASSQAGRGLGVGTDTQYF

j_gene: TRBJ1-5
v_gene: TRBV21-1
abundance: -
d_gene: -
CDR3nt: TGTGCCAGCAGCAAAGGGGACAGGGTGAATAGCAATCAGCCCCAGCATTTT
CDR3aa: CASSKGDRVNSNQPQHF

j_gene: TRBJ1-5
v_gene: TRBV30
abundance: -
d_gene: -
CDR3nt: TGTGCCTGGAGTGTATCGGGTTATAGCAATCAGCCCCAGCATTTT
CDR3aa: CAWSVSGYSNQPQHF

j_gene: TRBJ2-5
v_gene: TRBV12-3/TRBV12-4
abundance: once
d_gene: -
CDR3nt: TGTGCCAGCAGTTCGGGGACAACCGGGACCCAGTACTTC
CDR3aa: CASSSGTTGTQYF

j_gene: TRBJ2-1
v_gene: TRBV27
abundance: -
d_gene: TRBD2
CDR3nt: TGTGCCAGCAGCCCTGGCCCCGGGGGGTACAATGAGCAGTTCTTC
CDR3aa: CASSPGPGGYNEQFF

j_gene: TRBJ2-5
v_gene: TRBV5-1
abundance: -
d_gene: -
CDR3nt: TGCGCCAGCAGCCCCATACAGGGAAGAGAGACCCAGTACTTC
CDR3aa: CASSPIQGRETQYF

j_gene: TRBJ2-6
v_gene: TRBV10-3
abundance: -
d_gene: TRBD1
CDR3nt: TGTGCCATCAGTCCCTCGACAGGGTTTAGCTCTGGGGCCAACGTCCTGACTTTC
CDR3aa: CAISPSTGFSSGANVLTF

j_gene: TRBJ1-5
v_gene: TRBV10-3
abundance: -
d_gene: -
CDR3nt: TGTGCTTCCACGGGGAGTCTCAATCAGCCCCAGCATTTT
CDR3aa: CASTGSLNQPQHF

j_gene: TRBJ2-7
v_gene: TRBV12-5
abundance: -
d_gene: -
CDR3nt: TGTGCTAGTGGTTTGGTACCCCCTATGCAGGGCCTGGAGCAGTACTTC
CDR3aa: CASGLVPPMQGLEQYF

j_gene: TRBJ2-7
v_gene: TRBV21-1
abundance: -
d_gene: -
CDR3nt: TGTGCCAGCAGCAAAACCCCTAGCGGGGGGGCAGGCGAGCAGTACTTC
CDR3aa: CASSKTPSGGAGEQYF

j_gene: TRBJ2-7
v_gene: TRBV4-1
abundance: -
d_gene: TRBD1
CDR3nt: TGCGCCAGCAGCGCCACCGGGACAGGGGGGTCCTACGAGCAGTACTTC
CDR3aa: CASSATGTGGSYEQYF

j_gene: TRBJ1-5
v_gene: TRBV18
abundance: -
d_gene: -
CDR3nt: TGTGCCAGCTCATCGACACAGGGTAGGAATCAGCCCCAGCATTTT
CDR3aa: CASSSTQGRNQPQHF

j_gene: TRBJ1-2
v_gene: TRBV2
abundance: -
d_gene: -
CDR3nt: TGTGCCAGCAGTGAAAAGTGGACGGGGAATGGCTACACCTTC
CDR3aa: CASSEKWTGNGYTF

j_gene: TRBJ1-6
v_gene: TRBV20-1
abundance: -
d_gene: -
CDR3nt: TGCAGTGCTAGTACCAGAACTTCACCCCTCCACTTT
CDR3aa: CSASTRTSPLHF

j_gene: TRBJ2-7
v_gene: TRBV3-1/TRBV3-2
abundance: few
d_gene: TRBD2
CDR3nt: TGTGCCAGCAGCCCCCCCCGGGGGGGCACGCCGGAGCAGTACTTC
CDR3aa: CASSPPRGGTPEQYF

j_gene: TRBJ2-5
v_gene: TRBV11-1
abundance: -
d_gene: TRBD1
CDR3nt: TGTGCCAGCAGCTTAAATGGACAGGGGCAAGAGACCCAGTACTTC
CDR3aa: CASSLNGQGQETQYF